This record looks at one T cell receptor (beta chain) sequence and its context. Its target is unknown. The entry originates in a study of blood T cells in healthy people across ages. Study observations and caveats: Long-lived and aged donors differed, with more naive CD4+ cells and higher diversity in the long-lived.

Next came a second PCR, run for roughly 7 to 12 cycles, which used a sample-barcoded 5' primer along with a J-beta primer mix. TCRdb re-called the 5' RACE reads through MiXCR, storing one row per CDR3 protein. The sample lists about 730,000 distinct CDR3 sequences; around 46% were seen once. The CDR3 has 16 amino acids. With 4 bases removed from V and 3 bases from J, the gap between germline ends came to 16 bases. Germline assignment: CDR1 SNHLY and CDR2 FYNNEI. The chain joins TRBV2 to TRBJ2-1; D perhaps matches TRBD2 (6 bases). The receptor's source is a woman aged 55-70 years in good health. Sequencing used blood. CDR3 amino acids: CASSGWEAGLYNEQFF. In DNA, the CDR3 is TGTGCCAGCAGTGGATGGGAGGCTGGCCTCTACAATGAGCAGTTCTTC.